This TCR beta chain was recorded in a study of T cells after yellow fever vaccination. This clonotype came up a few times. The CDR3 length is 9 residues. V dropped 8 bases and J dropped 13 bases, with 9 bases sitting between them. Each CDR3 protein gets one entry after TCRdb re-called the 5' RACE reads with MiXCR. The profile shows hundreds of thousands of distinct CDR3 sequences, about 19% of them singletons. This TCR was sampled from a man aged 25 to 45 who received the YFV17D yellow fever vaccine. The V and J genes are TRBV12-3 or TRBV12-4 and TRBJ2-1; D uncertain. The sample in question was PBMCs, obtained 15 days after the yellow fever booster vaccination. CDR3 in DNA: TGTGCCAGCTCGTGGTTCCAGTTCTTC. Translated, it gives CASSWFQFF.